This T cell receptor (beta chain) derives from a study of shared clonotypes between healthy human individuals. Study overall: Each donor contributed plates that comprised three CD4 naive, three CD4 memory, two CD8 naive and one CD8 memory.

Assay runs were performed at deep level. Some 30,000 T cell genomes (roughly 220 ng DNA) went into each sorted-subset replicate. Libraries were prepared by immunoSEQ multiplex PCR; TCRdb keeps only in-frame clonotypes and omits some of them. The sample holds more than 400,000 clones, less than 96% seen once. The study, taken as a whole, reports: On the whole, naive subsets had larger estimated richness than memory subsets had.

V was cut by 1 base and J by 1 base, with 9 bases left in between. The length of the CDR3 is 15 residues. Germline loops: CDR1 MNHEY, CDR2 SMNVEV (reference sequence). To note about this clone: The antigen is unknown.

This receptor was identified in a woman younger than 45 in good health. Material: naive CD4+ T cells sorted from blood. Subset reported: CD45RA+ positively selected. The rearrangement links TRBV27 to TRBJ2-3, with D perhaps matching TRBD2 (5 bases). DNA for the CDR3: TGTGCCAGCAGTTTATTGTGGGAGCGCACAGATACGCAGTATTTT. Translation: CASSLLWERTDTQYF.